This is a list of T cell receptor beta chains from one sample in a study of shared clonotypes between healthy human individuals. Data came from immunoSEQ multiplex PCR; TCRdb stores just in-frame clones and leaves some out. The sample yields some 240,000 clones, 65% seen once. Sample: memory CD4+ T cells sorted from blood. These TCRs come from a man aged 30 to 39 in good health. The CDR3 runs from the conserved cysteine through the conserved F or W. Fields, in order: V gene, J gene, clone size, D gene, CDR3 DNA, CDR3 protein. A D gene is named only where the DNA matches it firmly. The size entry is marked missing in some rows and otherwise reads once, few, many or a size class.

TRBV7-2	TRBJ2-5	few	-	TGTGCCAGCAGCTTCCCCCCAGCCCAGTACTTC	CASSFPPAQYF
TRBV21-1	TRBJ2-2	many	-	TGTGCCAGCAGCAAAGCGGTAAGGGACAGGGGTTGTTCCGGGGAGCTGTTTTTT	CASSKAVRDRGCSGELFF
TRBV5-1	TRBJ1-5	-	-	TGCGCCAGCAGCGCGGACCGGTCCCAGCCCCAGCATTTT	CASSADRSQPQHF
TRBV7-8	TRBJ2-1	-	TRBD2	TGTGCCAGCAGCTTAGCGGGACTAGCGGGTGGAATGTACAATGAGCAGTTCTTC	CASSLAGLAGGMYNEQFF
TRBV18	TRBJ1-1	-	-	TGTGCCAGCTCACCAGTGGCAAAGGGCATGAACACTGAAGCTTTCTTT	CASSPVAKGMNTEAFF
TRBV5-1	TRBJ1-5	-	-	TGCGCCAGCAGCCCGGATGGGGTTCAGCCCCAGCATTTT	CASSPDGVQPQHF
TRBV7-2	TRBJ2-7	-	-	TGTGCCAGCAGCCAGTTTTCGTTATCCTACGAGCAGTACTTC	CASSQFSLSYEQYF
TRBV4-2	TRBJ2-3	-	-	TGTGCCAGCAGCCAAGATAGAGATACGCAGTATTTT	CASSQDRDTQYF
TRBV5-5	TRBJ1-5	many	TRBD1	TGTGCCAGCAGCTTGGAGGGGACAGGGAGTCAGCCCCAGCATTTT	CASSLEGTGSQPQHF
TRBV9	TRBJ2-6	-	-	TGTGCCAGCAGCGTGGGGAGAGGGCCCAGCCCCGTAGCCAACGTCCTGACTTTC	CASSVGRGPSPVANVLTF
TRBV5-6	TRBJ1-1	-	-	TGTGCCAGCAGCCTTGGTGAAATGACGACTGAAGCTTTCTTT	CASSLGEMTTEAFF
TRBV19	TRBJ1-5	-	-	TGTGCCAGTAGTATTGCAGGGGGCAATCAGCCCCAGCATTTT	CASSIAGGNQPQHF